This section outlines one T cell receptor (beta chain) sequence together with its context. Its antigen remains unknown. The data were taken from a study of beta chain features in type 1 diabetes. Study observations and caveats: Shortening of TCRB CDR3s, moderate but significant, appeared in all four CD4+ subsets of Type 1 diabetes patients.

The CDR3 totals 16 residues. Germline trimming cut 1 base from V and 0 bases from J; bases unmatched to any gene: 5. Germline-derived CDR1 and CDR2 are MNHEY and SMNVEV (reference sequence). TCRB transcripts that were expressed got sequenced, as all of the isolated RNA had been reverse transcribed. Clones were read by immunoSEQ multiplex PCR, and TCRdb kept only the in-frame ones, dropping some. The data contain hundreds of thousands of clones, roughly 13% of them singletons. The receptor was derived from a man aged 18 to 30 with type 1 diabetes. This chain links TRBV27 with TRBJ2-5; TRBD1 matches at 7 bases. The sequencing input was naive CD4+ T cells from blood. The CDR3 sequence is CASSLFGTEYQETQYF. The CDR3 DNA is TGTGCCAGCAGTTTATTTGGGACAGAGTACCAAGAGACCCAGTACTTC.